Shown below are 24 T cell receptor beta chains from a single sample sequenced in a study of T-cell memory formation after mild COVID-19. MiXCR, run by TCRdb on the 5' RACE reads, gives a single entry per CDR3 protein. This repertoire shows under 450,000 distinct CDR3 sequences, roughly 20% found once; its top ten account for around 20%. Sequencing was done on a sample of PBMCs or a T cell subset sorted from them (not recorded which). These receptors came from a man aged 18 to 29 who had mild COVID-19 (a few samples of this study predate the infection). Cell type and time point are not known.

The table lists this clonotype with a few counts. The CDR3 coding sequence is TGTGCCAGCAGCCCACTATTCCGGGGTAACAATGAGCAGTTCTTC. This encodes CASSPLFRGNNEQFF. The gene calls are TRBV6-2 or TRBV6-3 and TRBJ2-1, with D perhaps TRBD2 (5 bases). The germline V gene encodes CDR1 MNHEY and CDR2 SVGEGT. The CDR3 extends over 15 amino acids. V was cut by 6 bases and J by 5 bases, with 17 bases left in between.

This clonotype was counted only a few times. The chain couples TRBV5-1 to TRBJ1-2; TRBD1 is a possible D gene (5 bases). Germline CDR1 reads SGHRS; CDR2 reads YFSETQ. CDR3 length: 14 residues. V was shortened by 2 bases and J by 5 bases, with 13 bases between the two germline ends. The CDR3 here is CASSLEGSRYGYTF. CDR3 in DNA: TGCGCCAGCAGCTTAGAGGGGAGTAGGTATGGCTACACCTTC.

This clonotype was observed a few times. V is TRBV7-3 and J is TRBJ2-5, with TRBD2 matching 9 bases. There are 16 residues in the CDR3. The junction had 6 bases not matched to a gene; V was cut back by 1 base and J by 3 bases. Germline V gives CDR1 SGHTA, CDR2 FQGTGA. CDR3 region: CASSLSGGAEKETQYF. In DNA form, the CDR3 reads TGTGCCAGCAGCTTAAGCGGGGGGGCCGAAAAAGAGACCCAGTACTTC. Variable domain in full (rest from reference TRBV7-3 and TRBJ2-5): GAGVSQTPSNKVTEKGKYVELRCDPISGHTALYWYRQSLGQGPEFLIYFQGTGAADDSGLPNDRFFAVRPEGSVSTLKIQRTERGDSAVYLCASSLSGGAEKETQYFGPGTRLLVL.

In this sample, this clonotype turned up a few times. The chain employs TRBV15 and TRBJ2-3; D might be TRBD2 (7 bases). CDR3 length: 18 amino acids. Trimming shortened V by 0 bases and J by 4 bases, and 20 bases separated the two germline ends. Looked up from germline, CDR1 is LNHNV and CDR2 is YYDKDF (reference sequence). DNA of the CDR3: TGTGCCACCAGCAGAGATCTGGGCGGGCGGGGGCTCGCAGATACGCAGTATTTT. Protein sequence: CATSRDLGGRGLADTQYF.

In this sample, this clonotype turned up many times. CDR3 in DNA: TGTGCCAGCAGTTCCTCGAGACTAGCATCCTACAATGAGCAGTTCTTC. The encoded protein is CASSSSRLASYNEQFF. The V and J genes are TRBV6-6 and TRBJ2-1; TRBD2 agrees at 7 bases. The CDR3 consists of 16 residues. Germline V lookup: CDR1 MNHNY, CDR2 SVGAGI (reference sequence). Unmatched junction bases numbered 7, after V lost 4 bases and J lost 1 base.

This clonotype was detected only a few times. The rearrangement links TRBV29-1 to TRBJ2-1; 11 nucleotides line up with TRBD2. Germline trimming cut 7 bases from V and 8 bases from J; bases unmatched to any gene: 7. Germline loops: CDR1 SQVTM, CDR2 ANQGSEA. This CDR3 region has 13 residues. The CDR3 bases are TGCAGCGCGCCGACTAGCGGGGCGTATGAGCAGTTCTTC. It is translated as CSAPTSGAYEQFF.

This clonotype was picked up a small number of times. V gene TRBV11-3 combines with J gene TRBJ2-1; D is uncertain. Trimming took off 6 bases at V and 2 bases at J, with 23 bases between the two ends. CDR3 size: 18 residues. Germline CDR1 SGHNT, CDR2 YENEEA. Here the CDR3 reads CASRNSGRARFTYNEQFF. The CDR3 DNA follows: TGTGCCAGCAGAAACTCGGGTAGGGCGAGGTTCACCTACAATGAGCAGTTCTTC.

This clonotype was seen a few times. This chain uses TRBV5-1 with TRBJ2-3, with 8 bases identical to TRBD2. J lost 2 bases, V lost 8 bases, and 4 bases had no gene match. Germline loops: CDR1 SGHRS, CDR2 YFSETQ. The CDR3 spans 13 residues. The CDR3 region has the DNA TGCGCCAGTTTAGCGGGAAACACAGATACGCAGTATTTT. This translates into CASLAGNTDTQYF.

V and J are TRBV12-3 or TRBV12-4 and TRBJ2-1; TRBD2 matches 10 bases. The J segment lost 6 bases and the V segment lost 3 bases, leaving 11 bases of the junction unmatched. The CDR3 is 17 amino acids. The CDR3 nucleotides read TGTGCCAGCAGTTTGGGGACTAGCGCCATTTCACGCAATGAGCAGTTCTTC. It specifies CASSLGTSAISRNEQFF.

This clonotype was seen a few times. The chain recombines TRBV9 with TRBJ2-7, with unresolved D. The V gene's germline CDR1 is SGDLS and CDR2 YYNGEE. This CDR3 region has 14 residues. V shed 3 bases and J shed 3 bases, with 13 bases lying between them. CDR3 in DNA: TGTGCCAGCAGCGCCGGTAGCAATATCTACGAGCAGTACTTC. It encodes CASSAGSNIYEQYF.

The chain joins TRBV27 to TRBJ2-3, with 9 bases lining up with TRBD2. The CDR3 is 18 residues long. V shed 0 bases and J 7 bases; nucleotides not matched to a gene: 14. Germline CDR1 reads MNHEY; CDR2 reads SMNVEV (reference sequence). The chain's CDR3 is CASSLSYPRLAGVNTQYF. The CDR3 DNA reads TGTGCCAGCAGTTTATCGTACCCTCGATTAGCGGGGGTAAATACGCAGTATTTT.

The chain employs TRBV27 and TRBJ1-2; no clear D gene. The CDR3 length is 13 residues. Trimming stripped 5 bases from V and 0 bases from J, with 7 bases between. Germline V gives CDR1 MNHEY, CDR2 SMNVEV (reference sequence). Here the CDR3 DNA reads TGTGCCAGCAGTATGGGGTCTAACTATGGCTACACCTTC. Protein sequence: CASSMGSNYGYTF.

The chain combines TRBV3-1 with TRBJ1-2; D gene unclear. V lost 0 bases and J 5 bases, leaving 4 bases between the germline ends. This CDR3 has 12 residues. Germline values: CDR1 LGHDT, CDR2 YNNKEL (reference sequence). Here the CDR3 reads CASSQDQYGYTF. CDR3 coding DNA: TGTGCCAGCAGCCAAGATCAATATGGCTACACCTTC.

Many counts were recorded for this clonotype. J is TRBJ2-3 and V is TRBV2; D not certain. The germline V and J ends were trimmed by 2 bases and 4 bases, with 1 base remaining between them. Per the germline V gene, CDR1 is SNHLY and CDR2 is FYNNEI. The CDR3 contains 11 residues. In DNA, the CDR3 is TGTGCCAGCAGTGAACCAGATACGCAGTATTTT. It is translated as CASSEPDTQYF.

V is TRBV4-1 and J is TRBJ1-5; D not resolved. The CDR3 extends over 16 amino acids. Trimming removed 0 bases at V and 3 bases at J, with 12 bases between. Germline loops: CDR1 MGHRA, CDR2 YSYEKL. The CDR3 reads CASSQDGGLNNQPQHF. As DNA, the CDR3 is TGCGCCAGCAGCCAAGACGGCGGACTGAACAATCAGCCCCAGCATTTT.

This chain joins TRBV9 and TRBJ2-5; 8 bases fit TRBD2. The germline V gene has CDR1 SGDLS and CDR2 YYNGEE. CDR3 length: 16 amino acids. The V gene end was trimmed by 3 bases and the J gene end by 4 bases; junction bases not matched to a gene: 11. CDR3 region: CASSGGSGGWRETQYF. The CDR3 nucleotides are TGTGCCAGCAGCGGGGGCAGCGGGGGTTGGCGAGAGACCCAGTACTTC. The full variable domain, in which reference TRBV9 and TRBJ2-5 provide the parts outside the CDR3, is DSGVTQTPKHLITATGQRVTLRCSPRSGDLSVYWYQQSLDQGLQFLIQYYNGEERAKGNILERFSAQQFPDLHSELNLSSLELGDSALYFCASSGGSGGWRETQYFGPGTRLLVL.

V gene TRBV5-1 combines with J gene TRBJ2-3, with D maybe TRBD2 (5 bases). Germline values: CDR1 SGHRS, CDR2 YFSETQ. This CDR3 is 15 amino acids long. Between the trimmed V and J ends, which lost 2 bases and 0 bases, there was a span of 10 bases. CDR3 amino acids: CASSFLTGSTDTQYF. DNA for the CDR3: TGCGCCAGCAGCTTTTTAACGGGAAGCACAGATACGCAGTATTTT.

This clonotype was seen a handful of times. The rearrangement links TRBV7-8 to TRBJ2-7; D remains unclear. The CDR3 has 12 residues. The V and J ends lost 5 bases and 6 bases respectively, with 11 bases between them. Germline-derived CDR1 and CDR2 are SGHVS and FQNEAQ. CDR3 protein: CASSGPLGEQYF. The CDR3 DNA reads TGTGCCAGCAGCGGCCCCCTAGGCGAGCAGTACTTC. Full variable domain (rest looked up from reference TRBV7-8 and TRBJ2-7): GAGVSQSPRYKVAKRGQDVALRCDPISGHVSLFWYQQALGQGPEFLTYFQNEAQLDKSGLPSDRFFAERPEGSVSTLKIQRTQQEDSAVYLCASSGPLGEQYFGPGTRLTVT.

A note on this clonotype: At one of its ends the junction is not consistent with the germline gene, which may arise from a read error. V and J are TRBV28 and TRBJ1-1, with a weak D call TRBD1 (5 bases). This CDR3 spans 10 amino acids. In germline, CDR1 is MDHEN, CDR2 SYDVKM. The CDR3 DNA is TGCGCGACGGGGCTCAGAGAAGCTTTCTTT. Its translation is CATGLREAFF. Combining the CDR3 with reference TRBV28 and TRBJ1-1 gives the whole variable domain DVKVTQSSRYLVKRTGEKVFLECVQDMDHENMFWYRQDPGLGLRLIYFSYDVKMKEKGDIPEGYSVSREKKERFSLILESASTNQTSMYLCATGLREAFFGQGTRLTVV.

The chain is built from TRBV2 and TRBJ2-2; 11 bases are shared with TRBD2. Germline V gene data show CDR1 as SNHLY and CDR2 as FYNNEI. This CDR3 contains 18 residues. J gave up 0 bases and V 4 bases, and 7 bases lay outside the gene matches. DNA for the CDR3: TGTGCCAGCAGTGGGAATAGCGGGGGGGCGGCGAACACCGGGGAGCTGTTTTTT. This gives the protein CASSGNSGGAANTGELFF.

The chain is built from TRBV20-1 and TRBJ1-2; 7 nucleotides match TRBD1. CDR3 length equals 12 residues. The germline V gene has CDR1 DFQATT and CDR2 SNEGSKA (reference sequence). Unmatched junction bases numbered 5, after V lost 6 bases and J lost 4 bases. CDR3 coding DNA: TGCAGTGCCAGACAGGGAACCTATGGCTACACCTTC. Translated, it gives CSARQGTYGYTF.

For this clonotype: Relative to the germline gene, one junction end is altered; a read error may explain this. The gene calls are TRBV30 and TRBJ1-2; D may be TRBD1 (5 bases). CDR1 and CDR2 from the germline V gene are GTSNPN and SVGIG (reference sequence). This CDR3 has 14 residues. The CDR3, as DNA: TGTGCCTGGAGTGTAGCAGGGTCAGCGGATGGCTACACCTTT. This gives the protein CAWSVAGSADGYTF.

This clonotype was seen a few times. The rearrangement links TRBV5-1 to TRBJ2-1; perhaps TRBD2 as D (7 bases). The V gene's germline CDR1 is SGHRS and CDR2 YFSETQ. CDR3 length: 15 amino acids. Trimming cost V 2 bases and J 7 bases, with 16 bases left between them. Here the CDR3 DNA reads TGCGCCAGCAGCTTCCCAGGGGAGGGATGGAATGAGCAGTTCTTC. It specifies CASSFPGEGWNEQFF. The entire variable domain, with the rest obtained from reference TRBV5-1 and TRBJ2-1, is as follows: KAGVTQTPRYLIKTRGQQVTLSCSPISGHRSVSWYQQTPGQGLQFLFEYFSETQRNKGNFPGRFSGRQFSNSRSEMNVSTLELGDSALYLCASSFPGEGWNEQFFGPGTRLTVL.

In its sample, this clonotype was seen many times. The rearrangement links TRBV7-2 to TRBJ2-1; TRBD1 aligns across 12 bases. Germline lookup yields CDR1 SGHTA and CDR2 FQGNSA. The CDR3 spans 17 residues. V lost 1 base and J lost 8; bases outside the gene matches: 9. Here the CDR3 reads CASSLGSRDRGLDEQFF. For the CDR3, the DNA is TGTGCCAGCAGCTTAGGGTCGCGGGACAGGGGGCTGGATGAGCAGTTCTTC.